A selection of T cell receptor beta chains follows, all from one sample in a study of cytomegalovirus exposure and HLA in healthy donors. The table came from immunoSEQ multiplex PCR; TCRdb's copy has only in-frame clones and leaves some out. Among around 110,000 clones listed, around 80% were seen once. Sequencing used PBMCs. The source of these receptors is a man aged 25 to 45 in good health and CMV-seropositive. Each CDR3 is given with its conserved first and last residue. D genes are given only for firm matches. Not every row has a clone size; where given, it reads once, few, many or a size class.

TRBJ1-4	.	.	TRBV11-2	CASSRDSATNEKLFF
TRBJ1-2	.	.	TRBV7-9	CSSSPPRPSGRYGYTF
TRBJ1-5	TRBD1	.	TRBV9	CASSVGGTGLQPQHF
TRBJ2-1	.	.	TRBV4-3	CASSRVIADFDLDNEQFF
TRBJ2-3	.	.	TRBV19	CASSIDLLAGITDTQYF
TRBJ2-3	TRBD2	few	TRBV5-6	CASSLVGGESFTDTQYF
TRBJ2-7	TRBD2	.	TRBV18	CASSPRGPGGPYEQYF
TRBJ2-1	TRBD2	.	TRBV4-3	CASSYGLGVNNEQFF
TRBJ1-1	.	.	TRBV4-1	CASSQTAQGNTEAFF
TRBJ2-6	.	few	TRBV6-4	CASSDNSGANGLTF
TRBJ2-7	TRBD2	once	TRBV11-3	CASSLSAGGFYEQYF
TRBJ1-1	.	once	TRBV5-5	CASSLDGIVTEAFF
TRBJ1-2	.	.	TRBV7-9	CSSSLVVRNYGYTF
TRBJ1-1	TRBD1	.	TRBV18	CASSPSSGGDTEAFF
TRBJ2-3	TRBD2	.	TRBV2	CASRGDLTDTQYF
TRBJ1-3	.	.	TRBV10-3	CAISDRQAGNTIYF
TRBJ2-6	TRBD2	once	TRBV29-1	CSVDGGTTYSGANVLTF
TRBJ1-2	TRBD1	.	TRBV5-1	CASSLAGTVNYGYTF
TRBJ1-2	.	.	TRBV20-1	CSAGGAYGYTF
TRBJ2-7	.	.	TRBV9	CASSYGTSNYEQYF
TRBJ2-7	TRBD2	.	TRBV4-3	CASRGLAGGPYEQYF
TRBJ2-7	.	.	TRBV4-3	CASSLNTGQETYEQYF
.	.	.	TRBV5-5	CASSLTNAYEQYF
TRBJ2-5	.	.	TRBV18	CASSLYGRRDIETQYF